This TCR beta chain was captured in a study of OX40 agonist ivuxolimab in advanced cancers. Study in general: From about 23 to 85 years was the age range, with a mean of around 54 years, and about 83% were male.

Sampled blood was obtained at baseline, cycle 4 day 1, and cycle 7 day 1. The CDR3 spans 17 residues. The V gene's germline CDR1 is ENHRY and CDR2 SYGVKD. The V end was cut by 4 bases, the J end by 0 bases, with 15 bases between. Libraries were prepared by immunoSEQ multiplex PCR; TCRdb keeps only in-frame clonotypes and omits some of them. The sample gives about 69,000 clones, roughly 90% of which show up once; around 2.9% is in the top ten. The chain carries TRBV10-3 and TRBJ2-2; possibly TRBD1 for D (5 bases). This receptor was obtained from an adult with an advanced solid tumor such as melanoma, head and neck, liver or kidney cancer. The source material was CD4+ or CD8+ T cells sorted from blood, sampled in a trial of the OX40 agonist ivuxolimab. The CDR3 spells CAISAFSQGTNTGELFF. DNA for the CDR3: TGTGCCATCAGTGCATTTTCGCAGGGAACGAACACCGGGGAGCTGTTTTTT.